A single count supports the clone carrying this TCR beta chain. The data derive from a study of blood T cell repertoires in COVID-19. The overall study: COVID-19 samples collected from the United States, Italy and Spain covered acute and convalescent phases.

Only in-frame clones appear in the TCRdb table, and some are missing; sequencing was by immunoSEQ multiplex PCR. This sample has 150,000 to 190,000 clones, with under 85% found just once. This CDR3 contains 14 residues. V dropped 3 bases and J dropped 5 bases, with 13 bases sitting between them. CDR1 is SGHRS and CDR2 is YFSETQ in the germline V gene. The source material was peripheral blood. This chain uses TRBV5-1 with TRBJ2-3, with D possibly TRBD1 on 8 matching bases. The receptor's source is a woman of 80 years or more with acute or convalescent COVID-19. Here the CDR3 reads CASSSQGGIDTQYF. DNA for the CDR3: TGCGCCAGCAGCTCACAGGGGGGGATAGATACGCAGTATTTT.